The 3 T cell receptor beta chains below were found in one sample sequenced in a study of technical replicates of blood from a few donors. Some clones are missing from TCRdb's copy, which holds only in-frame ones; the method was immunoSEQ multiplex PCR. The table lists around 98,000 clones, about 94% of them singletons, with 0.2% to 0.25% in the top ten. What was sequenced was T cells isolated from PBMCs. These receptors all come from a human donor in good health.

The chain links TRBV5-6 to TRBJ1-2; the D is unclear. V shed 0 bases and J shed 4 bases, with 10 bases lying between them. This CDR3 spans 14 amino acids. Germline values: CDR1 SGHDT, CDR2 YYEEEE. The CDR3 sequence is CASSLVDRGYGYTF. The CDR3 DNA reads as TGTGCCAGCAGCTTGGTTGACCGGGGCTATGGCTACACCTTC.

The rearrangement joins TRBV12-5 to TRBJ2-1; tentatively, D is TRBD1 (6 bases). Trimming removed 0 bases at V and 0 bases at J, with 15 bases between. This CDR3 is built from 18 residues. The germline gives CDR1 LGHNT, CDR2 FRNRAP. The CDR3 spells CASGLVRWQDSSYNEQFF. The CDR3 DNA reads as TGTGCTAGTGGTTTGGTACGGTGGCAGGACAGCTCCTACAATGAGCAGTTCTTC.

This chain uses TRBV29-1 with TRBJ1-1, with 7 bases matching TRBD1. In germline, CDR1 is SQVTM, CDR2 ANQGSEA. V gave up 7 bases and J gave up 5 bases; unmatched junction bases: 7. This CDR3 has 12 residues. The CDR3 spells CSGNRGDTEAFF. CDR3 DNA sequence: TGCAGCGGGAACAGGGGAGATACTGAAGCTTTCTTT.